The next 31 T cell receptor beta chains were all read from a single sample in a study of T cells after yellow fever vaccination. From the 5' RACE reads, TCRdb called clonotypes with MiXCR, one entry per CDR3 protein. The repertoire has about 300,000 distinct CDR3 sequences, almost 4% of them found once; the top ten carry 20% to 25%. The sequenced sample was PBMCs, obtained 5 days after the yellow fever booster vaccination. The receptor set was obtained from a man younger than 35 who received the YFV17D yellow fever vaccine.

This clonotype was detected a few times. This chain joins TRBV4-3 and TRBJ2-3; TRBD2 might be the D (6 bases). CDR1 LGHNA and CDR2 YSLEER come from the germline V gene. V gave up 0 bases and J gave up 2 bases, with 12 bases separating them. The CDR3 has 16 residues. In DNA, the CDR3 is TGCGCCAGCAGCCAAGAATCCGGCGGGGTCACAGATACGCAGTATTTT. It specifies CASSQESGGVTDTQYF.

In its sample, this clonotype was seen a few times. The chain employs TRBV5-6 and TRBJ1-2; 7 bases match TRBD1. The CDR3 covers 18 residues. From germline, CDR1 is SGHDT and CDR2 YYEEEE. V lost 0 bases and J lost 1; bases outside the gene matches: 12. CDR3 residues: CASSLGRGQDPFNYGYTF. Here the CDR3 DNA reads TGTGCCAGCAGCTTGGGAAGAGGACAGGACCCCTTTAACTATGGCTACACCTTC. Together with reference TRBV5-6 and TRBJ1-2, the CDR3 gives the full variable domain: DAGVTQSPTHLIKTRGQQVTLRCSPKSGHDTVSWYQQALGQGPQFIFQYYEEEERQRGNFPDRFSGHQFPNYSSELNVNALLLGDSALYLCASSLGRGQDPFNYGYTFGSGTRLTVV.

The V call is TRBV30, the J call TRBJ1-4, with 8 bases that match TRBD1. CDR3 length: 15 residues. Per germline, CDR1 GTSNPN and CDR2 SVGIG (reference sequence). Unmatched junction bases numbered 11, after V lost 1 base and J lost 10 bases. This chain's CDR3 is CAWSDGQGFAGKLFF. The CDR3 region has the DNA TGTGCCTGGAGTGACGGACAGGGATTTGCGGGAAAACTGTTTTTT.

The table lists this clonotype with a few counts. This chain links TRBV10-3 with TRBJ1-1; D remains unclear. Germline V gives CDR1 ENHRY, CDR2 SYGVKD. This CDR3 has 14 amino acids. Trimming removed 0 bases from V and 0 bases from J, with 5 bases in between. The CDR3 DNA follows: TGTGCCATCAGTGAGTCGACGGTGAACACTGAAGCTTTCTTT. Translation gives CAISESTVNTEAFF.

This clonotype turned up a few times. This chain links TRBV9 with TRBJ2-2; the D gene is possibly TRBD2 (7 bases). The length of the CDR3 is 15 residues. The V gene's germline CDR1 is SGDLS and CDR2 YYNGEE. Trimming left V 5 bases short and J 6 bases short, with 17 bases between. The CDR3 bases are TGTGCCAGCAGAGAAACCGGCGGGGGCGCCGGGGAGCTGTTTTTT. Translation gives CASRETGGGAGELFF. Together with reference TRBV9 and TRBJ2-2, the CDR3 gives the full variable domain: DSGVTQTPKHLITATGQRVTLRCSPRSGDLSVYWYQQSLDQGLQFLIQYYNGEERAKGNILERFSAQQFPDLHSELNLSSLELGDSALYFCASRETGGGAGELFFGEGSRLTVL.

Concerning this clonotype: Given a much more abundant clone one base away, this may be a read error. V is TRBV29-1 and J is TRBJ1-1; TRBD1 matches at 10 bases. Germline V gives CDR1 SQVTM, CDR2 ANQGSEA. The CDR3 length is 13 residues. CDR3 DNA sequence: TGCAGCGTTGCGGGACAGGGGAACGCTGAAGCTTTCTTT. Amino acids: CSVAGQGNAEAFF.

The CDR3 coding sequence is TGTGCCAGCAGCCATCGGGACAGCTCACCCCTCCACTTT. Protein sequence: CASSHRDSSPLHF. The chain carries TRBV5-6 and TRBJ1-6, with 7 bases matching TRBD1. The germline gives CDR1 SGHDT, CDR2 YYEEEE. Unmatched junction bases numbered 5, after V lost 4 bases and J lost 10 bases. The CDR3 is 13 amino acids.

This chain connects TRBV12-3 or TRBV12-4 to TRBJ2-1, with TRBD1 identical over 8 bases. The J segment lost 2 bases and the V segment lost 3 bases, leaving 6 bases of the junction unmatched. The CDR3 runs to 16 residues. The CDR3 protein is CASSLGTGDPYNEQFF. CDR3 in DNA: TGTGCCAGCAGTTTGGGGACAGGCGACCCCTACAATGAGCAGTTCTTC.

J is TRBJ2-3 and V is TRBV5-6; TRBD2 aligns across 12 bases. The V segment lost 3 bases and the J segment 4 bases; nucleotides outside the gene matches: 9. The germline CDR1 and CDR2 sequences are SGHDT and YYEEEE. The CDR3 sequence is 17 residues long. The CDR3 reads CASSSGTSGLVPDTQYF. The CDR3 DNA is TGTGCCAGCAGCTCGGGGACTAGCGGGTTGGTTCCAGATACGCAGTATTTT.

This clonotype has at least ten counts. CDR3 sequence: CSARLAGGTDTQYF. In nucleotides, the CDR3 is TGCAGTGCTAGACTAGCGGGGGGCACAGATACGCAGTATTTT. The J gene is TRBJ2-3, the V gene TRBV20-1, with 10 positions matching TRBD2. Looked up from germline, CDR1 is DFQATT and CDR2 is SNEGSKA (reference sequence). Trimming removed 2 bases from V and 1 base from J; junction bases left unmatched: 0. This CDR3 region has 14 residues.

This clonotype occurred many times. This sequence joins TRBV15 and TRBJ2-1; tentatively, D is TRBD1 or TRBD2 (5 bases each). Germline V CDR1 and CDR2: LNHNV, YYDKDF (reference sequence). Trimming pared 0 bases from V and 5 bases from J, leaving 14 bases between. The CDR3 contains 16 residues. The CDR3 spells CATSRDLRGEDNEQFF. The CDR3 bases are TGTGCCACCAGCAGAGACCTGAGGGGCGAGGACAATGAGCAGTTCTTC.

A few counts support this clonotype. In DNA, the CDR3 is TGTGCCTGGATGCCGGGGGGAGTGGGCTACGAGCAGTACTTC. This translates into CAWMPGGVGYEQYF. This chain joins TRBV30 and TRBJ2-7; 7 bases map to TRBD2. CDR1 is GTSNPN, CDR2 SVGIG, per germline (reference sequence). The length of the CDR3 is 14 residues. V lost 4 bases to trimming and J lost 3 bases; unmatched junction nucleotides: 9. The full variable domain, rest sourced from reference TRBV30 and TRBJ2-7, is SQTIHQWPATLVQPVGSPLSLECTVEGTSNPNLYWYRQAAGRGLQLLFYSVGIGQISSEVPQNLSASRPQDRQFILSSKKLLLSDSGFYLCAWMPGGVGYEQYFGPGTRLTVT.

This clonotype was observed a few times. The rearrangement joins TRBV20-1 to TRBJ1-1, with a tentative D call TRBD1 (6 bases). V was clipped by 5 bases and J by 5 bases, with 18 bases between them. The CDR3 has 14 residues. CDR1 is DFQATT, CDR2 SNEGSKA, per germline (reference sequence). The CDR3 nucleotides are TGCAGTGCTGGCCGAGGGGGAGGACAAACTGAAGCTTTCTTT. This codes for CSAGRGGGQTEAFF.

This clonotype was counted a few times. The J gene is TRBJ1-2, the V gene TRBV20-1, with TRBD1 identical over 9 bases. This CDR3 comprises 15 residues. The V segment lost 6 bases and the J segment 3 bases; nucleotides outside the gene matches: 11. Per germline, CDR1 DFQATT and CDR2 SNEGSKA (reference sequence). This CDR3 reads CSARPWDRADYGYTF. CDR3 coding DNA: TGCAGTGCCCGCCCGTGGGACAGGGCGGACTATGGCTACACCTTC.

This clonotype has a count of ten or more. The CDR3 DNA is TGCAGTGCCGACCCTTGGCTAGCAACTAATGAAAAACTGTTTTTT. Translation: CSADPWLATNEKLFF. V usage is TRBV20-1 and J usage is TRBJ1-4; no reliable D call. The ends were cut back, 6 bases at V and 0 bases at J, with 14 bases in the middle. From germline, CDR1 is DFQATT and CDR2 SNEGSKA (reference sequence). The CDR3 sequence is 15 residues long.

In its sample, this clonotype was seen a few times. The chain uses TRBV2 and TRBJ1-2, with TRBD1 as a possible D gene (5 bases). V lost 6 bases, J lost 8 bases, and 10 bases lay in between. Germline CDR1 is SNHLY and CDR2 is FYNNEI. There are 11 residues in the CDR3. The CDR3 protein is CASRGPRGYTF. The CDR3 DNA follows: TGTGCCAGCAGGGGGCCAAGGGGCTACACCTTC.

This clonotype was counted many times. The V and J genes are TRBV6-5 and TRBJ2-5; D uncertain. The germline V gene encodes CDR1 MNHEY and CDR2 SVGAGI. This CDR3 region has 11 residues. The V gene lost 4 bases and the J gene lost 5 bases, with 5 bases spanning the gap. Here the CDR3 DNA reads TGTGCCAGCAGTTCATCGGAGACCCAGTACTTC. It codes for CASSSSETQYF.

The J gene is TRBJ2-7, the V gene TRBV5-1; D call uncertain. With 4 bases removed from V and 0 bases from J, the gap between germline ends came to 8 bases. This CDR3 is built from 13 residues. From germline, CDR1 is SGHRS and CDR2 YFSETQ. In nucleotides, the CDR3 is TGCGCCAGCAGCAGGGATAACTCCTACGAGCAGTACGTC. This sequence encodes CASSRDNSYEQYV.

This clonotype was detected only a few times. The chain links TRBV19 to TRBJ1-2; D is undetermined. Germline V gene sequence: CDR1 LNHDA, CDR2 SQIVND (reference sequence). V lost 4 bases and J lost 5, with 11 bases in between. This CDR3 is built from 13 residues. As DNA, the CDR3 is TGTGCCAGTAGTAGAGACCTAGCATATGGCTACACCTTC. It yields the protein CASSRDLAYGYTF.

This clonotype came up many times. The V and J genes are TRBV4-1 and TRBJ1-4; possibly TRBD1 for D (5 bases). This CDR3 comprises 14 residues. The germline CDR1 and CDR2 sequences are MGHRA and YSYEKL. V lost 4 bases and J lost 3, with 9 bases in between. This CDR3 reads CASSPPGPNEKLFF. CDR3 sequence (DNA): TGCGCCAGCAGCCCCCCAGGGCCTAATGAAAAACTGTTTTTT.

The rearrangement uses TRBV6-5 and TRBJ1-1; 8 nucleotides align to TRBD1. With V trimmed by 1 base and J by 0 bases, 4 bases remained unmatched. Germline CDR1 reads MNHEY; CDR2 reads SVGAGI. The CDR3 extends over 16 amino acids. CDR3 sequence: CASSYFRTGMNTEAFF. In DNA, the CDR3 is TGTGCCAGCAGTTACTTTAGGACAGGGATGAACACTGAAGCTTTCTTT.

This clonotype is termed medium-sized. The chain uses TRBV2 and TRBJ1-1; 7 bases map to TRBD1. Germline-derived CDR1 and CDR2 are SNHLY and FYNNEI. The CDR3 has 14 amino acids. Trimming at V came to 5 bases and at J to 2 bases, leaving 5 bases not matched to a gene. The CDR3 DNA reads as TGTGCCAGCAGTCTCAGACAGGGAAACACTGAAGCTTTCTTT. It codes for CASSLRQGNTEAFF.

This clonotype has at least ten counts. V is TRBV7-7 and J is TRBJ2-5; tentatively, D is TRBD1 or TRBD2 (5 bases each). The length of the CDR3 is 15 residues. Germline assignment: CDR1 SSHAT and CDR2 FNYEAQ (reference sequence). Trimming pared 2 bases from V and 5 bases from J, leaving 15 bases between. CDR3 region: CASSLMQGEGETQYF. The CDR3 coding sequence is TGTGCCAGCAGCTTAATGCAGGGTGAGGGGGAGACCCAGTACTTC.

This clonotype was recorded many times. The V and J genes are TRBV11-2 and TRBJ2-5, with TRBD1 as a possible D gene (5 bases). The V gene's germline CDR1 is SGHAT and CDR2 FQNNGV. The CDR3 contains 14 residues. The V gene lost 4 bases and the J gene lost 4 bases, with 13 bases spanning the gap. CDR3 in amino acids: CASSSPDSAETQYF. For the CDR3, the DNA is TGTGCCAGCAGCTCCCCTGACAGCGCAGAGACCCAGTACTTC.

The chain is built from TRBV5-6 and TRBJ1-6; 8 bases are shared with TRBD1. CDR1 SGHDT and CDR2 YYEEEE come from the germline V gene. V trimming: 0 bases; J trimming: 7 bases; junction bases outside the gene matches: 9. The CDR3 covers 17 residues. The CDR3 DNA follows: TGTGCCAGCAGCTTGGCCAGGGGGCGGATAGGGAATTCACCCCTCCACTTT. This translates into CASSLARGRIGNSPLHF.

This clonotype was recorded a few times. This chain links TRBV12-3 or TRBV12-4 with TRBJ1-1; no clear D. V lost 1 base and J 5 bases, leaving 8 bases between the germline ends. This CDR3 comprises 13 residues. CDR3 coding DNA: TGTGCCAGCAGTTTAGGCGAGGTGACTGAAGCTTTCTTT. Encoded protein: CASSLGEVTEAFF.

The chain links TRBV30 to TRBJ2-2; D is possibly TRBD2 (6 bases). Trimming cost V 2 bases and J 6 bases, with 13 bases left between them. CDR1 is GTSNPN and CDR2 is SVGIG in the germline V gene (reference sequence). The CDR3 length is 14 residues. The CDR3, as DNA: TGTGCCTGGAGTCCCCGGCGGGGTCCCGGGGAGCTGTTTTTT. This sequence encodes CAWSPRRGPGELFF.

The V and J genes are TRBV28 and TRBJ2-7; the D gene is possibly TRBD1 (6 bases). V was trimmed by 4 bases and J by 3 bases, leaving 16 bases between them. CDR1 and CDR2 (germline): MDHEN, SYDVKM. The CDR3 consists of 15 residues. CDR3 nucleotide sequence: TGTGCCAGCAGTTCCTCAGAGAAGGGGGTCTACGAGCAGTACGTC. It is translated as CASSSSEKGVYEQYV.

Many counts were recorded for this clonotype. V is TRBV5-1 and J is TRBJ2-1; 8 bases map to TRBD2. V was clipped by 4 bases and J by 10 bases; unmatched bases: 7. The CDR3 is made up of 13 amino acids. CDR1 and CDR2 from the germline V gene are SGHRS and YFSETQ. The CDR3 loop reads CASSTSGTVEQFF. The CDR3 region has the DNA TGCGCCAGCAGCACTAGCGGCACCGTCGAGCAGTTCTTC.

This chain uses TRBV5-5 with TRBJ1-3, with unresolved D. CDR3 length: 15 residues. Germline CDR1 and CDR2: SGHKS and YYEKEE (reference sequence). V was cut by 6 bases and J by 0 bases, with 13 bases left in between. The CDR3 is CASNLWSGSGNTIYF. The DNA for the CDR3 is TGTGCCAGCAACCTATGGTCAGGCTCTGGAAACACCATATATTTT.

The chain has TRBV5-1 and TRBJ2-6; D unclear. This CDR3 comprises 16 residues. The germline CDR1 and CDR2 sequences are SGHRS and YFSETQ. Trimming cost V 3 bases and J 0 bases, with 10 bases left between them. CDR3 amino acids: CASSSLTGSGANVLTF. For the CDR3, the DNA is TGCGCCAGCAGCTCATTGACCGGCTCTGGGGCCAACGTCCTGACTTTC.